This T cell receptor beta chain was sequenced during a study of blood T cell repertoires in COVID-19. Study details: Specimens from acute and convalescent COVID-19 originated in the United States, Italy and Spain. From T cells, B-cell-depleted T cells, or PBMCs came the material, which was cDNA or gDNA.

Germline-derived CDR1 and CDR2 are SNHLY and FYNNEI. Unmatched junction bases numbered 5, after V lost 4 bases and J lost 3 bases. The CDR3 loop spans 14 amino acids. This clone was found a few times. Per the authors' pipeline: Quantification of nucleated cells was approximated via reference gene primer amplification. Using immunoSEQ multiplex PCR, the repertoire was profiled, and TCRdb retains in-frame clones only, with some absent. V, J and clone size are taken as reported in that table, and D and trimming were inferred from the DNA itself. Of under 250,000 clones listed, about 76% are singletons. The sequenced material came from PBMCs or T cells enriched from blood (not recorded which). The source is a woman aged 50 to 60 with acute COVID-19. The chain uses TRBV2 and TRBJ2-5; 7 bases line up with TRBD2. CDR3 DNA sequence: TGTGCCAGCAGTGGTGAGGGAGGGAAAGAGACCCAGTACTTC. Amino acid sequence: CASSGEGGKETQYF. Full variable domain (remainder filled in from reference TRBV2 and TRBJ2-5): EPEVTQTPSHQVTQMGQEVILRCVPISNHLYFYWYRQILGQKVEFLVSFYNNEISEKSEIFDDQFSVERPDGSNFTLKIRSTKLEDSAMYFCASSGEGGKETQYFGPGTRLLVL.